The clone carrying this TCR beta chain was picked up a small number of times. This sample is part of a study of T cells in Graves' hyperthyroidism and ophthalmopathy. Amplification yielded TCR beta CDR3 regions, with RNA transcripts as the source. With the HTBI primer set, the TCR CDR3 went through a first round of RT-PCR. MiXCR, applied by TCRdb to the multiplex PCR reads, yields one record per CDR3 protein. In the table there are fewer than 650,000 distinct CDR3 sequences, around 13% of which are singletons. The CDR3 runs 15 residues. The germline gives CDR1 SGDLS, CDR2 YYNGEE. The J segment lost 7 bases and the V segment lost 4 bases, leaving 10 bases of the junction unmatched.

This clonotype was sampled from a woman aged 40-49 years with Graves' hyperthyroidism. The specimen was blood. The chain is built from TRBV9 and TRBJ2-1; 8 bases match TRBD2. CDR3 in amino acids: CASSLPGLGSNEQFF. As DNA, the CDR3 is TGTGCCAGCAGCTTACCGGGACTAGGGTCGAATGAGCAGTTCTTC.